This T cell receptor beta chain was captured by sequencing in a study of CD8 T cells in Susac syndrome. Study results and limitations: The study's TCR sequencing and HLA analysis covered a relatively small number of individuals, and the study acknowledged this.

Blood CD8+ and CD4+ T cells underwent high-throughput TCR beta sequencing. FACS was used to enrich TEMRA cells, whereas the CD8+ and CD4+ T cells were obtained by negative isolation. Reverse transcription of roughly 0.45 to 1 ug RNA was carried out with random hexamers. MiXCR, applied by TCRdb to the immunoSEQ multiplex PCR reads, yields one record per CDR3 protein. The sample consists of roughly 130,000 distinct CDR3 sequences, about 95% of them appearing once. Concerning this clonotype itself: Its antigen remains unidentified.

Germline V gives CDR1 MNHNS, CDR2 SASEGT. The V segment lost 0 bases and the J segment 9 bases; nucleotides outside the gene matches: 10. CDR3 length equals 16 residues. Sequenced sample: CD4+ T cells from PBMCs. The sequence was obtained from a human donor in good health. J is TRBJ2-1 and V is TRBV6-1, with TRBD2 matching 8 bases. Here the CDR3 DNA reads TGTGCCAGCAGTGAAGCGCGTGTGGGACTAGGACGTGAGCAGTTCTTC. Its protein is CASSEARVGLGREQFF.